The rows below give T cell receptor beta chains drawn from one sample of a study of T cells in Graves' hyperthyroidism and ophthalmopathy. TCRdb independently ran MiXCR on the multiplex PCR reads; one entry per CDR3 protein. The sample contains around 300,000 distinct CDR3 sequences, approximately 20% of which appear only once. Sequenced: blood. These TCRs come from a young man with Graves' ophthalmopathy. Both conserved end residues are part of each CDR3. The D gene is left open where the match is weak.

D gene: .
CDR3 length: 14
J gene: TRBJ1-6
V gene: TRBV2
CDR3 protein: CASSSDRSNSPLHF

D gene: .
CDR3 length: 13
J gene: TRBJ2-7
V gene: TRBV11-2
CDR3 protein: CASSFSESNEQYF

D gene: .
CDR3 length: 14
J gene: TRBJ1-6
V gene: TRBV12-3/TRBV12-4
CDR3 protein: CASSRGGLNSPLHF

D gene: .
CDR3 length: 15
J gene: TRBJ2-2
V gene: TRBV14
CDR3 protein: CASSQDLSSTGELFF

D gene: .
CDR3 length: 13
J gene: TRBJ2-2
V gene: TRBV2
CDR3 protein: CASSEARQGRLFF

D gene: .
CDR3 length: 14
J gene: TRBJ2-6
V gene: TRBV7-6
CDR3 protein: CASSLESGANVLTF

D gene: .
CDR3 length: 15
J gene: TRBJ2-2
V gene: TRBV2
CDR3 protein: CASSAQQSNTGELFF

D gene: TRBD2
CDR3 length: 16
J gene: TRBJ2-1
V gene: TRBV9
CDR3 protein: CASSARSGISYNEQFF

D gene: .
CDR3 length: 16
J gene: TRBJ2-3
V gene: TRBV3-1
CDR3 protein: CASSPRKRASTDTQYF

D gene: .
CDR3 length: 12
J gene: TRBJ1-1
V gene: TRBV2
CDR3 protein: CASEIGNTEAFF

D gene: .
CDR3 length: 13
J gene: TRBJ2-3
V gene: TRBV20-1
CDR3 protein: CSAREYSTDTQYF

D gene: .
CDR3 length: 14
J gene: TRBJ1-1
V gene: TRBV7-9
CDR3 protein: CASSLAGKGTEAFF

D gene: .
CDR3 length: 14
J gene: TRBJ1-4
V gene: TRBV11-2
CDR3 protein: CASSEFATNEKLFF

D gene: .
CDR3 length: 13
J gene: TRBJ1-2
V gene: TRBV28
CDR3 protein: CASSSTAVWGYTF

D gene: TRBD1
CDR3 length: 15
J gene: TRBJ2-7
V gene: TRBV27
CDR3 protein: CASSPGQTSPYEQYF

D gene: TRBD2
CDR3 length: 16
J gene: TRBJ2-3
V gene: TRBV28
CDR3 protein: CASSSLTSGSPDTQYF

D gene: TRBD2
CDR3 length: 17
J gene: TRBJ2-1
V gene: TRBV4-1
CDR3 protein: CASSQQRLAGGTNEQFF

D gene: .
CDR3 length: 14
J gene: TRBJ2-3
V gene: TRBV9
CDR3 protein: CASSVGSRTDTQYF

D gene: TRBD1
CDR3 length: 14
J gene: TRBJ2-1
V gene: TRBV10-3
CDR3 protein: CAIRASGQSNEQFF

D gene: .
CDR3 length: 12
J gene: TRBJ2-7
V gene: TRBV11-2
CDR3 protein: CASSSQRREQYF

D gene: .
CDR3 length: 15
J gene: TRBJ1-1
V gene: TRBV18
CDR3 protein: CASSPVSVKNTEAFF

D gene: .
CDR3 length: 12
J gene: TRBJ2-5
V gene: TRBV28
CDR3 protein: CASSLVLRTQYF

D gene: TRBD1
CDR3 length: 15
J gene: TRBJ1-5
V gene: TRBV19
CDR3 protein: CASSHQDRGNQPQHF

D gene: .
CDR3 length: 14
J gene: TRBJ1-1
V gene: TRBV29-1
CDR3 protein: CSVERDNLNTEAFF

D gene: .
CDR3 length: 15
J gene: TRBJ2-3
V gene: TRBV3-1
CDR3 protein: CASSQAGLRADTQYF

D gene: TRBD2
CDR3 length: 20
J gene: TRBJ2-1
V gene: TRBV2
CDR3 protein: CASSELGQVGLAGVRDEQFF

D gene: TRBD2
CDR3 length: 18
J gene: TRBJ2-5
V gene: TRBV19
CDR3 protein: CASSIDLAGGPLRETQYF

D gene: .
CDR3 length: 14
J gene: TRBJ1-1
V gene: TRBV7-2
CDR3 protein: CASSFGHMNTEAFF

D gene: TRBD1
CDR3 length: 13
J gene: TRBJ2-5
V gene: TRBV7-8
CDR3 protein: CASSAETGMTQYF

D gene: TRBD2
CDR3 length: 15
J gene: TRBJ2-5
V gene: TRBV2
CDR3 protein: CASSDNAAGEETQYF

D gene: TRBD2
CDR3 length: 12
J gene: TRBJ2-2
V gene: TRBV2
CDR3 protein: CARGLAGGELFF

D gene: .
CDR3 length: 11
J gene: TRBJ2-1
V gene: TRBV28
CDR3 protein: CASSFAMEQFF

D gene: TRBD2
CDR3 length: 15
J gene: TRBJ2-7
V gene: TRBV20-1
CDR3 protein: CSAPGSAGGSREQYF

D gene: .
CDR3 length: 16
J gene: TRBJ1-2
V gene: TRBV12-3/TRBV12-4
CDR3 protein: CASSLAPGAKHYGYTF

D gene: .
CDR3 length: 15
J gene: TRBJ2-1
V gene: TRBV20-1
CDR3 protein: CSATLSSSSYNEQFF

D gene: TRBD2
CDR3 length: 16
J gene: TRBJ2-1
V gene: TRBV10-2
CDR3 protein: CASSGTSGSSYNEQFF

D gene: .
CDR3 length: 12
J gene: TRBJ2-1
V gene: TRBV6-1
CDR3 protein: CASSVIAREQFF

D gene: TRBD1
CDR3 length: 14
J gene: TRBJ1-1
V gene: TRBV27
CDR3 protein: CATRQGMRNTEAFF

D gene: TRBD2
CDR3 length: 15
J gene: TRBJ2-1
V gene: TRBV15
CDR3 protein: CATSRVSGGYNEQFF

D gene: TRBD1
CDR3 length: 17
J gene: TRBJ1-6
V gene: TRBV20-1
CDR3 protein: CSARSATGAPYNSPLHF

D gene: .
CDR3 length: 13
J gene: TRBJ2-7
V gene: TRBV6-1
CDR3 protein: CASSRLVRGEQYF

D gene: .
CDR3 length: 15
J gene: TRBJ2-1
V gene: TRBV14
CDR3 protein: CASSRRAPTHNEQFF

D gene: .
CDR3 length: 14
J gene: TRBJ1-2
V gene: TRBV19
CDR3 protein: CASSIMSGRRGYTF

D gene: .
CDR3 length: 14
J gene: TRBJ1-4
V gene: TRBV7-6
CDR3 protein: CASSPTGLDEKLFF

D gene: .
CDR3 length: 17
J gene: TRBJ2-6
V gene: TRBV7-3
CDR3 protein: CASSLTPSGHFAEVLTF

D gene: TRBD2
CDR3 length: 12
J gene: TRBJ2-7
V gene: TRBV20-1
CDR3 protein: CSATGLALEQYF

D gene: .
CDR3 length: 14
J gene: TRBJ1-1
V gene: TRBV7-9
CDR3 protein: CASSLDKGYTEAFF

D gene: .
CDR3 length: 11
J gene: TRBJ2-7
V gene: TRBV27
CDR3 protein: CASKGAYEQYF

D gene: TRBD2
CDR3 length: 15
J gene: TRBJ2-1
V gene: TRBV29-1
CDR3 protein: CSASTSGRSYNEQFF

D gene: TRBD1
CDR3 length: 13
J gene: TRBJ2-7
V gene: TRBV7-3
CDR3 protein: CASSWNRGDGQYF

D gene: .
CDR3 length: 14
J gene: TRBJ2-7
V gene: TRBV28
CDR3 protein: CASITGTRTHEQYF

D gene: TRBD1
CDR3 length: 16
J gene: TRBJ2-5
V gene: TRBV7-9
CDR3 protein: CASSSLRQGKGETQYF

D gene: TRBD2
CDR3 length: 14
J gene: TRBJ2-7
V gene: TRBV6-1
CDR3 protein: CASSPLAGGSEQYF

D gene: .
CDR3 length: 12
J gene: TRBJ2-7
V gene: TRBV20-1
CDR3 protein: CSATLQGYEQYF

D gene: TRBD2
CDR3 length: 15
J gene: TRBJ2-7
V gene: TRBV11-2
CDR3 protein: CASSAGGLAVYEQYF

D gene: TRBD2
CDR3 length: 15
J gene: TRBJ2-1
V gene: TRBV6-1
CDR3 protein: CASSLLAGGPSEQFF